The clone carrying this TCR beta chain was seen a few times. Its specificity is not known. This CDR3 is 18 amino acids long. Losses at the gene ends were 3 bases for V and 3 bases for J; bases not matched to a gene: 12. The germline V gene has CDR1 DFQATT and CDR2 SNEGSKA (reference sequence). The entry originates in a study of T-cell memory formation after mild COVID-19. TCRdb analysed the 5' RACE reads with MiXCR anew, one entry per CDR3 protein. The sample shows 550,000 to 700,000 distinct CDR3 sequences, roughly 17% of them seen only once. Regarding the study as a whole: The study detected some responding clones in pre-infection memory, suggesting cross-reactive memory joined.

J is TRBJ2-7 and V is TRBV20-1, with 15 bases identical to TRBD2. The source material was PBMCs or a T cell subset sorted from them (not recorded which). The receptor was derived from an adult woman who had mild COVID-19 (a few samples of this study predate the infection). Cell type and time point are not known. The CDR3 bases are TGCAGTGCTAGGTCCGGGGGAAAGGGACTAGCGGGAGGCTACGAGCAGTACTTC. This encodes CSARSGGKGLAGGYEQYF.